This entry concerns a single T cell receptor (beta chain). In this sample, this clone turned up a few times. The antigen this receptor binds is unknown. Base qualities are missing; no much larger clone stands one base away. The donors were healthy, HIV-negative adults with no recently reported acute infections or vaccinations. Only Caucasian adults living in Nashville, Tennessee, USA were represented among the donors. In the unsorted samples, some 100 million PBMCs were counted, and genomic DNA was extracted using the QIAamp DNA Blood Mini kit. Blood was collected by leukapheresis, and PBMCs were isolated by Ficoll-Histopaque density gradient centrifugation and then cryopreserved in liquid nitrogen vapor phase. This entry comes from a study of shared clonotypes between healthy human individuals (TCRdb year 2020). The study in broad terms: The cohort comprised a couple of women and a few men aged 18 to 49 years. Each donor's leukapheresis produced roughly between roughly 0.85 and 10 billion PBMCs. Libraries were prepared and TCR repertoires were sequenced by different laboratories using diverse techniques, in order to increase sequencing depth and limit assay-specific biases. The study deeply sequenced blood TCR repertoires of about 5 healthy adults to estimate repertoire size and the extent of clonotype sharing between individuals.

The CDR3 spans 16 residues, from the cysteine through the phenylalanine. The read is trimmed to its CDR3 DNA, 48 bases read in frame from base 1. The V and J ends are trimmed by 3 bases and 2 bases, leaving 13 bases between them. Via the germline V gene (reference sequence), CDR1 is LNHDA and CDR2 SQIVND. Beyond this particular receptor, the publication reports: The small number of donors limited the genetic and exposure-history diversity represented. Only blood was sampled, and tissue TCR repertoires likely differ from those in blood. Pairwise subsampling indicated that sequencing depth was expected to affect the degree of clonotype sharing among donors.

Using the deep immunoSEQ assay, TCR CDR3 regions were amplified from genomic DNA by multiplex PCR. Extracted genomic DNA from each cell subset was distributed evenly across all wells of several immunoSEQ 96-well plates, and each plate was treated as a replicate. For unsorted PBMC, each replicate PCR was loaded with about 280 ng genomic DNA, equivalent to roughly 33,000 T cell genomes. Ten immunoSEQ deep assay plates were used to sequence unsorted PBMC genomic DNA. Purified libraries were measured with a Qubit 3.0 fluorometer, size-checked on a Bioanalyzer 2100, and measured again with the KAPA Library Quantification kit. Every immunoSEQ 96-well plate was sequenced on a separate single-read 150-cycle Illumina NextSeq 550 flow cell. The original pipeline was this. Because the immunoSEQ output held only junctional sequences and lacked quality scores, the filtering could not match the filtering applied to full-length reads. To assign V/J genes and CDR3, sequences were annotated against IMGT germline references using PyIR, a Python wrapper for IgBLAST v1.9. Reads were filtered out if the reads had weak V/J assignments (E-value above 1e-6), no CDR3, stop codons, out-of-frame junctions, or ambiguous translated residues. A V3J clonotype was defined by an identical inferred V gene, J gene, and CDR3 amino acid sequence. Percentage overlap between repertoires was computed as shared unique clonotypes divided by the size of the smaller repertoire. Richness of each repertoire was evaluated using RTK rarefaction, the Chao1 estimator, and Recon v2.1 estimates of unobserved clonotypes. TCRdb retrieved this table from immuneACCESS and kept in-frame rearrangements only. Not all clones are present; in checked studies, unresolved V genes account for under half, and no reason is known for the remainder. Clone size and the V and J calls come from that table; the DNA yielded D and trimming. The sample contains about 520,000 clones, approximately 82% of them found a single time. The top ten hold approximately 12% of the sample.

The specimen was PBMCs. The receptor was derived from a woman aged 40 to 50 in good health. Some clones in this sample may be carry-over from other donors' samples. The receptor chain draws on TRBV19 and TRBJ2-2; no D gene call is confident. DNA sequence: TGTGCCAGTAGTATGTGGCAAAACCCCAACACCGGGGAGCTGTTTTTT. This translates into CASSMWQNPNTGELFF.